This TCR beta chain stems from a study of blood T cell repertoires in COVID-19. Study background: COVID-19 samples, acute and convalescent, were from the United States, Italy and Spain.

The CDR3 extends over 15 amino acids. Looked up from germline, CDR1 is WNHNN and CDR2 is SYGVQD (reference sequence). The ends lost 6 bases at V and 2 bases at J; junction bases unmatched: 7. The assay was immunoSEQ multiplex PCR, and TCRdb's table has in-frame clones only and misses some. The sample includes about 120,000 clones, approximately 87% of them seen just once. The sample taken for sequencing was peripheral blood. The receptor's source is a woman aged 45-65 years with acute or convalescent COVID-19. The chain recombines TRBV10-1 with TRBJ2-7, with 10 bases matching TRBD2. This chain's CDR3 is CASSAGTSVTYEQYF. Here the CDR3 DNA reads TGCGCCAGCAGCGCCGGGACTAGCGTTACCTACGAGCAGTACTTC.